These T cell receptor beta chains were read from a single sample in a study of blood T cell repertoires in COVID-19. Repertoires were generated with immunoSEQ multiplex PCR, while TCRdb's copy carries only in-frame clones and drops some. This sample carries roughly 80,000 clones, 82% of them seen once, and the ten largest clones take around 29%. Material: peripheral blood. The receptors were gathered from a human donor in a cohort sampled during active COVID-19. CDR3s include the opening cysteine and the closing phenylalanine or tryptophan. D genes are given only for firm matches. The listing skips clone size in some rows; elsewhere it reads once, few, many or a size class.

size: NA; J: TRBJ2-7; D: TRBD1; V: TRBV7-9; CDR3: CASSLASAGGNEQYF; DNA: TGTGCCAGCAGCTTAGCGTCGGCAGGGGGCAACGAGCAGTACTTC
size: NA; J: TRBJ2-2; D: NA; V: TRBV19; CDR3: CVSRRQGVTGELFF; DNA: TGTGTCAGTAGGCGGCAGGGTGTAACCGGGGAGCTGTTTTTT
size: once; J: TRBJ1-4; D: TRBD1; V: TRBV5-6; CDR3: CASSFFQGAATNEKLFF; DNA: TGTGCCAGCAGCTTTTTCCAGGGGGCCGCAACTAATGAAAAACTGTTTTTT
size: NA; J: TRBJ2-2; D: NA; V: TRBV10-3; CDR3: CACGGSAGELFF; DNA: TGTGCCTGCGGCGGATCGGCCGGGGAGCTGTTTTTT
size: NA; J: TRBJ1-2; D: TRBD1; V: TRBV30; CDR3: CAWSVPGYSFAGGEVYGYTF; DNA: TGTGCCTGGAGTGTCCCCGGGTATTCGTTTGCAGGGGGCGAGGTCTATGGCTACACCTTC
size: NA; J: TRBJ1-3; D: NA; V: TRBV21-1; CDR3: CASSRTPGNTIYF; DNA: TGTGCCAGCAGCCGGACTCCGGGAAACACCATATATTTT
size: NA; J: TRBJ1-1; D: NA; V: TRBV6-5; CDR3: CASSYGGGQNTEAFF; DNA: TGTGCCAGCAGTTACGGTGGCGGACAGAACACTGAAGCTTTCTTT
size: NA; J: TRBJ1-2; D: NA; V: TRBV3-1/TRBV3-2; CDR3: CASSLFRGGYTF; DNA: TGTGCCAGCAGCCTCTTCCGGGGAGGCTACACCTTC
size: NA; J: TRBJ2-5; D: TRBD2; V: TRBV7-3; CDR3: CASSFGGGQETQYF; DNA: TGTGCCAGCAGCTTCGGCGGGGGCCAAGAGACCCAGTACTTC
size: NA; J: TRBJ2-3; D: TRBD2; V: TRBV5-4; CDR3: CASRSSGAEDTQYF; DNA: TGTGCCAGCAGGTCTAGCGGGGCGGAAGATACGCAGTATTTT
size: NA; J: TRBJ2-7; D: TRBD2; V: TRBV2; CDR3: CAIVRTSSYEQYF; DNA: TGTGCCATCGTTCGGACTAGCTCCTACGAGCAGTACTTC
size: NA; J: TRBJ1-3; D: TRBD1; V: TRBV29-1; CDR3: CSVEGTGTGGNTIYF; DNA: TGCAGCGTTGAGGGGACCGGGACAGGGGGAAACACCATATATTTT
size: NA; J: TRBJ1-1; D: NA; V: TRBV9; CDR3: CASSVGGRNTEAFF; DNA: TGTGCCAGCAGCGTAGGGGGCAGGAACACTGAAGCTTTCTTT
size: NA; J: TRBJ1-6; D: NA; V: TRBV5-4; CDR3: CASSLDSSPLHF; DNA: TGTGCCAGCAGCTTGGATAGCTCACCCCTCCACTTT
size: NA; J: TRBJ2-7; D: TRBD1; V: TRBV5-1; CDR3: CATSTGPGGEQYF; DNA: TGCGCCACCTCGACAGGGCCCGGCGGGGAGCAGTACTTC
size: NA; J: TRBJ2-1; D: TRBD2; V: TRBV15; CDR3: CATSDPGLGYNEQFF; DNA: TGTGCCACCAGCGACCCTGGACTAGGCTACAATGAGCAGTTCTTC
size: NA; J: TRBJ1-2; D: TRBD1; V: TRBV7-9; CDR3: CASSLLGQGAANYGYTF; DNA: TGTGCCAGCAGCTTATTGGGACAGGGGGCGGCTAACTATGGCTACACCTTC
size: NA; J: TRBJ1-6; D: NA; V: TRBV6-1; CDR3: CASSESRSQGKDSPLHF; DNA: TGTGCCAGCAGTGAATCCCGTTCACAGGGTAAGGATTCACCCCTCCACTTT
size: NA; J: TRBJ2-7; D: NA; V: TRBV18; CDR3: CASSPRTENEQYF; DNA: TGTGCCAGCTCACCGAGAACTGAAAACGAGCAGTACTTC
size: NA; J: TRBJ2-5; D: NA; V: TRBV7-6; CDR3: CASSRHRAQETQYF; DNA: TGTGCCAGCAGCCGACACAGGGCCCAAGAGACCCAGTACTTC
size: NA; J: TRBJ2-3; D: TRBD2; V: TRBV9; CDR3: CASSGSGGRGADTQYF; DNA: TGTGCCAGCAGCGGTAGCGGGGGCCGGGGTGCAGATACGCAGTATTTT
size: NA; J: TRBJ1-4; D: TRBD1; V: TRBV5-1; CDR3: CASSPGQPQEKLFF; DNA: TGCGCCAGCAGCCCGGGACAGCCCCAGGAAAAACTGTTTTTT
size: NA; J: TRBJ1-3; D: NA; V: TRBV18; CDR3: CASSPFAGNNGNTIYF; DNA: TGTGCCAGCTCACCGTTCGCGGGGAACAATGGAAACACCATATATTTT
size: NA; J: TRBJ2-5; D: NA; V: TRBV7-6; CDR3: CASSVVLRVRGETQYF; DNA: TGTGCCAGCAGCGTCGTCCTTCGGGTCCGGGGAGAGACCCAGTACTTC
size: once; J: TRBJ2-5; D: NA; V: TRBV11-1; CDR3: CASSLVGKETQYF; DNA: TGTGCCAGCAGCTTAGTCGGGAAAGAGACCCAGTACTTC
size: NA; J: TRBJ2-7; D: NA; V: TRBV6-5; CDR3: CASRYLSQGYEQYF; DNA: TGTGCCAGCAGATATCTCTCCCAGGGCTACGAGCAGTACTTC
size: NA; J: TRBJ1-4; D: NA; V: TRBV19; CDR3: CASTRKGVTNEKLFF; DNA: TGTGCCAGTACCCGCAAGGGGGTGACTAATGAAAAACTGTTTTTT
size: NA; J: TRBJ2-1; D: TRBD2; V: TRBV5-1; CDR3: CASSLLPGLAGVSSSYNEQFF; DNA: TGCGCCAGCAGCTTGCTCCCAGGACTAGCGGGGGTCTCAAGCTCCTACAATGAGCAGTTCTTC
size: few; J: TRBJ1-1; D: TRBD1; V: TRBV6-5; CDR3: CASSRQGQAPTEAFF; DNA: TGTGCCAGCAGTCGACAAGGACAGGCCCCCACTGAAGCTTTCTTT